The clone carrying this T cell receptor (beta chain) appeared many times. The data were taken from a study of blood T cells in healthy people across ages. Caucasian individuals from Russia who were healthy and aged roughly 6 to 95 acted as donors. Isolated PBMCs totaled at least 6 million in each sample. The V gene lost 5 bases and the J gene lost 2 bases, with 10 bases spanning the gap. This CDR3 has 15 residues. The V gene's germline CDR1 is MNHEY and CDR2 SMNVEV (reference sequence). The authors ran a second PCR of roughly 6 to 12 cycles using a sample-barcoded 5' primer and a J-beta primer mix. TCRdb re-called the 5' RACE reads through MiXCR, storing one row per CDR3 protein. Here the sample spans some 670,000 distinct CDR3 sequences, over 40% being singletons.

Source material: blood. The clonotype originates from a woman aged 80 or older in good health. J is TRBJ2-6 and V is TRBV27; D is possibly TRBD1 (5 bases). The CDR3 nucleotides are TGTGCCAGCAGTCAACCACAGGCTGGGGCCAACGTCCTGACTTTC. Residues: CASSQPQAGANVLTF.